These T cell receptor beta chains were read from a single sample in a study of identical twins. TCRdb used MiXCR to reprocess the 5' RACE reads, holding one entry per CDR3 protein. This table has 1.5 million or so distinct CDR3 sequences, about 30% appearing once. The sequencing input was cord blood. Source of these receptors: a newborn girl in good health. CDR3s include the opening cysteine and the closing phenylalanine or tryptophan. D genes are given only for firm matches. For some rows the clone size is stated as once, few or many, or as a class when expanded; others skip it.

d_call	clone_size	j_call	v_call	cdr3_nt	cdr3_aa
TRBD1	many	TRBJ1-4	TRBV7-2	TGTGCCAGCAGCTCACACAGGGGAACTAATGAAAAACTGTTTTTT	CASSSHRGTNEKLFF
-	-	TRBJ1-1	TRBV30	TGTGCCTGGAGTCGACGACAGCACACTGAAGCTTTCTTT	CAWSRRQHTEAFF
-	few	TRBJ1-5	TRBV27	TGTGCCAGCAGTTTATCCGGACAGCCTTATAGCAATCAGCCCCAGCATTTT	CASSLSGQPYSNQPQHF
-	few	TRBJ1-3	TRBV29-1	TGCAGCGTACAGGTCTCTGGAAACACCATATATTTT	CSVQVSGNTIYF
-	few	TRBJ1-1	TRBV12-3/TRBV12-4	TGTGCCAGCAAAAAGGGGTGGGAAGCTTTCTTT	CASKKGWEAFF
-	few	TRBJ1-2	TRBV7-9	TGTGCCAGCAGCCCCGAGTACAAAACTAACTATGGCTACACCTTC	CASSPEYKTNYGYTF
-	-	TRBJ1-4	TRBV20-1	TGCAGTGCTAGAAAGGGTTTCAGGGATGAAAAACTGTTTTTT	CSARKGFRDEKLFF
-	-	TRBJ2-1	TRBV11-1	TGTGCCAGCAGCTTAGGCCCGTGGGGAAATGAGCAGTTCTTC	CASSLGPWGNEQFF
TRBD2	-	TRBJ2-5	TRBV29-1	TGCAGCGTTGCTAGCGGGCAAGAGACCCAGTACTTC	CSVASGQETQYF
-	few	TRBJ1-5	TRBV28	TGTGCCAGCAGTTTAGGGAACAGGGCCGATCAGCCCCAGCATTTT	CASSLGNRADQPQHF
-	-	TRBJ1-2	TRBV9	TGTGCCAGCAGCGTAGTCGTTGAGGGTAACTATGGCTACACCTTC	CASSVVVEGNYGYTF
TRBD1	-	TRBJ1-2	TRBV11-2	TGTGCCAGCAGCTTAGTCGCCCCAGGGGGCGCAGGGTATGGCTACACCTTC	CASSLVAPGGAGYGYTF
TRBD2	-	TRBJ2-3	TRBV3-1	TGTGCCAGCAGCCCCACCACTAGCGGAGCTTCGAGGGATACGCAGTATTTT	CASSPTTSGASRDTQYF
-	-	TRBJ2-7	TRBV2	TGTGCCAGCAGTGAAGTTGATAGGGCGGGGGAGCAGTACTTC	CASSEVDRAGEQYF
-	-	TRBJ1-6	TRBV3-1	TGTGCCAGCAGCCAAGATGGGTCTTGGGCCCTGACTTCACCCCTCCACTTT	CASSQDGSWALTSPLHF
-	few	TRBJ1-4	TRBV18	TGTGCCAGCTCACCATGGGGTGAAAAACTGTTTTTT	CASSPWGEKLFF
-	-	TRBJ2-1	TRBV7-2	TGTGCCAGCAGCCTTTGGACAGATTACAATGAGCAGTTCTTC	CASSLWTDYNEQFF
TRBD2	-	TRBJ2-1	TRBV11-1	TGTGCCAGCAGCTTAGAACCCATCAGGCTAGCGGGAGGGCCAAATGAGCAGTTCTTC	CASSLEPIRLAGGPNEQFF
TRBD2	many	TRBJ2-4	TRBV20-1	TGCAGTGCTAGGACTAGCGGGGCCAAAAACATTCAGTACTTC	CSARTSGAKNIQYF
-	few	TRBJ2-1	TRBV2	TGTGCCAGCCACGATCTCCCGGGCAATGAGCAGTTCTTC	CASHDLPGNEQFF
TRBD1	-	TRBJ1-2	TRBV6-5	TGTGCCAGCAGGCCCACCGGGACAGGGGACGATGGCTACACCTTC	CASRPTGTGDDGYTF
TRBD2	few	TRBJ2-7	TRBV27	TGTGCCAGCAGTTTAATCGGGACTAGCGGGTACAATGAGCAGTACTTC	CASSLIGTSGYNEQYF
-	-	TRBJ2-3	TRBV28	TGTGCCAGCAGTTTTCGTTCTACGGGCCCCTCCTTGGCGCAGTATTTT	CASSFRSTGPSLAQYF
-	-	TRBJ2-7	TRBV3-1	TGTGCCAGCAGCCAAGATGCGGGGACCTACGAGCAGTACTTC	CASSQDAGTYEQYF
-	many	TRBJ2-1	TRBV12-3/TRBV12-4	TGTGCCAGCAGTCCCGGGACCCCTGAGCAGTTCTTC	CASSPGTPEQFF
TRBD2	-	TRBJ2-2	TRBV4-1	TGCGCCAGCAGCCAGCCAGCGGGGACTAGCGGGATTAACACCGGGGAGCTGTTTTTT	CASSQPAGTSGINTGELFF
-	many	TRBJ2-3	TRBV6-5	TGTGCCAGCAGTTACTCGGGTAGCGGCTACACAGATACGCAGTATTTT	CASSYSGSGYTDTQYF
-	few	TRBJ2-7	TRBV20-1	TGCAGTGCCCTGGTATACCAGGGAGGCTACGAGCAGTACTTC	CSALVYQGGYEQYF
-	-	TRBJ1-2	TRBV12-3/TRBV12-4	TGTGCCAGCAGTTTGCGGACAGCGAGCTATGGCTACACCTTC	CASSLRTASYGYTF
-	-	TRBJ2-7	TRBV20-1	TGCAGTGCTAGTACTAGCAGGAGCTCCTACGAGCAGTACTTC	CSASTSRSSYEQYF
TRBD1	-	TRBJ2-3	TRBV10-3	TGTGCCAGTCAGACAGGGGTTAGCACAGATACGCAGTATTTT	CASQTGVSTDTQYF
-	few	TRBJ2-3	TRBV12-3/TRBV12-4	TGTGCCAGCAGTCCATGGGGGGATACGCAGTATTTT	CASSPWGDTQYF
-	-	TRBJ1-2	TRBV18	TGTGCCAGCTCACCTATAGAAAAACCCATTGATAACTATGGCTACACCTTC	CASSPIEKPIDNYGYTF
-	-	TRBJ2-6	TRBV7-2	TGTGCCAGCAGCCCTACTTACTCTGGGGCCAGCGTCCTGACTTTC	CASSPTYSGASVLTF
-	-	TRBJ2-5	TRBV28	TGTGCCAGCAGCTACCCCTGGGCTCGAGCCTACAATGAGCAGTACTTC	CASSYPWARAYNEQYF
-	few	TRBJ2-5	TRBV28	TGTGCCAGCAGTTTGTGGCGGGGAGAGACCCAGTACTTC	CASSLWRGETQYF
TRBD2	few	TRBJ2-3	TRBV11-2	TGTGCCAGCAGCTTAGATAACGCTAGCGGGGGCACAGATACGCAGTATTTT	CASSLDNASGGTDTQYF
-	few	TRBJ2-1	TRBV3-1	TGTGCCAGCAGCCTTAGCGAACGTGAGCAGTTCTTC	CASSLSEREQFF
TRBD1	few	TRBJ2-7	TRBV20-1	TGCAGGGCACACCCTGGACAGGGGCCTTCCTACGAGCAGTACTTC	CRAHPGQGPSYEQYF
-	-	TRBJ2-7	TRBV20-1	TGCAGCGCTCCGGGCCAATACTATGAGCAGTACTTC	CSAPGQYYEQYF
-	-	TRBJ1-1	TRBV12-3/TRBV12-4	TGTGCCAGCACTTTCCTAATAGGGGGCACTGAAGCTTTCTTT	CASTFLIGGTEAFF
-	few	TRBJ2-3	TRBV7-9	TGTGCCAGCAGCCGTTGGACAGCAGATACGCAGTATTTT	CASSRWTADTQYF
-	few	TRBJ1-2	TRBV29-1	TGCAGCGTTGAACAGTTTAACTATGGCTACACCTTC	CSVEQFNYGYTF
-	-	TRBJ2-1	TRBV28	TGTGCCAGCAGTTTAGGGAACTGGGTCTGGAACAATGAGCAGTTCTTC	CASSLGNWVWNNEQFF
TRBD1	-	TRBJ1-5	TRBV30	TGTGCCTGGAGTCTGACAGGGAAGGAGCCCCAGCATTTT	CAWSLTGKEPQHF
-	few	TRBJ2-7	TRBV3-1	TGTGCCAGCAGCCACCTTTTCTACGAGCAGTACTTC	CASSHLFYEQYF
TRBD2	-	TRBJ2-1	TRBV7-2	TGTGCCAGCAGCTTAGGGAGACTAGCGGGAGCGAGCTCCTACAATGAGCAGTTCTTC	CASSLGRLAGASSYNEQFF
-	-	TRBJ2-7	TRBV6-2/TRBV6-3	TGTGCCAGCAGTCTTGACCACAATGAGCAGTACTTC	CASSLDHNEQYF
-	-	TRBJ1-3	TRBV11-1	TGTGCCAGCAGACGGGACATCAGCACCATATATTTT	CASRRDISTIYF
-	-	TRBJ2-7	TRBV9	TGTGCCAGCAGCGTAGAAGTACTCGCCTACAATGAGCAGTACTTC	CASSVEVLAYNEQYF
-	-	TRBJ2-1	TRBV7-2	TGTGCCAGCAGCTTAGACTGGTCCCCCTACAATGAGCAGTTCTTC	CASSLDWSPYNEQFF
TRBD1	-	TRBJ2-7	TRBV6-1	TGTGCCAGCAGTGAAGCGACAGGGATCTTCAACGAGCAGTACTTC	CASSEATGIFNEQYF
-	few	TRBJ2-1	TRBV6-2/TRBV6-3	TGTGCCAGCAGTTACATCCCTAGCGCCTCCTACAATGAGCAGTTCTTC	CASSYIPSASYNEQFF
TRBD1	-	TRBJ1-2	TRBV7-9	TGTGCCAGCAGCCCAGGGACAGCTAACCATGGCTACACCTTC	CASSPGTANHGYTF
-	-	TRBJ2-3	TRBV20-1	TGCAGTGCGCCCTGGAGCCCTAGCACAGATACGCAGTATTTT	CSAPWSPSTDTQYF